These 10 T cell receptor beta chains were sequenced from one sample in a study of T-cell reconstitution after alpha-beta-depleted transplantation in children. Preparation of the TCRbeta library used unique molecular identifiers. TCRdb processed the PCR reads anew with MiXCR; each CDR3 protein has one entry. The sample comprises 600,000 to 700,000 distinct CDR3 sequences, about 12% of which are singletons, and 0.75% to 0.85% rests with the top ten. The material sequenced was PBMCs, taken before TCRalphabeta/CD19-depleted stem cell transplant. Receptors originate from a girl aged 2 to 10 with congenital amegakaryocytic thrombocytopenia, due to receive a stem cell transplant.

This clonotype occurred many times. The chain employs TRBV9 and TRBJ2-5, with D possibly called TRBD1 or TRBD2 (5 bases each). Germline loops: CDR1 SGDLS, CDR2 YYNGEE. CDR3 length: 15 residues. V dropped 0 bases and J dropped 4 bases, with 13 bases sitting between them. Written as DNA, the CDR3 is TGTGCCAGCAGCGTAGAATCGTCTGGGGGAGAGACCCAGTACTTC. Protein: CASSVESSGGETQYF.

This clonotype was seen repeatedly, ten times or more. DNA of the CDR3: TGTGCCAGCATGGGGGGCCATGAGCAGTTCTTC. Its translation: CASMGGHEQFF. The chain joins TRBV12-3 or TRBV12-4 to TRBJ2-1; D is perhaps TRBD1 or TRBD2 (6 bases each). This CDR3 has 11 amino acids. V was shortened by 7 bases and J by 8 bases, with 9 bases between the two germline ends.

The chain combines TRBV30 with TRBJ2-3; 7 bases agree with TRBD2. The V gene end was trimmed by 8 bases and the J gene end by 1 base; junction bases not matched to a gene: 18. The CDR3 totals 17 residues. The germline CDR1 and CDR2 sequences are GTSNPN and SVGIG (reference sequence). CDR3 DNA sequence: TGTGCCGGAAAGACTAGCAGCCAAGGTTATCGCACAGATACGCAGTATTTT. This gives the protein CAGKTSSQGYRTDTQYF.

This clonotype was recorded a few times. V and J are TRBV7-9 and TRBJ2-3, with a tentative D call TRBD1 (6 bases). This CDR3 contains 14 residues. The germline gives CDR1 SEHNR, CDR2 FQNEAQ (reference sequence). V lost 4 bases and J 4 bases, leaving 12 bases between the germline ends. DNA for the CDR3: TGTGCCAGCAGCTGGGGGCCCGGGGCAGATACGCAGTATTTT. It translates to CASSWGPGADTQYF.

In this sample, this clonotype turned up many times. This chain links TRBV20-1 with TRBJ2-2; D unclear. The CDR3 consists of 15 residues. Germline V gene lookup returns CDR1 DFQATT and CDR2 SNEGSKA (reference sequence). Trimming cost V 0 bases and J 2 bases, with 10 bases left between them. The CDR3 DNA sequence: TGCAGTGCTAGAGACCCGGTAGTTAACACCGGGGAGCTGTTTTTT. Protein: CSARDPVVNTGELFF.

This clonotype was observed at least ten times. The CDR3 bases are TGTGCCAGCAGCTTGCACAGCGGGTCCAATGAGCAGTTCTTC. Encoded protein: CASSLHSGSNEQFF. The chain couples TRBV5-4 to TRBJ2-1; weak D call: TRBD2 (6 bases). Germline loops: CDR1 SGHNT, CDR2 YYREEE (reference sequence). V was pared by 1 base and J by 6 bases, with 11 bases between. CDR3 length: 14 residues.

This clonotype was detected a few times. The rearrangement uses TRBV30 and TRBJ2-2; either TRBD1 or TRBD2 may fit D (5 bases each). V lost 4 bases and J lost 9, with 18 bases in between. The germline gives CDR1 GTSNPN, CDR2 SVGIG (reference sequence). This CDR3 contains 14 residues. As DNA, the CDR3 is TGTGCCTGGACACTTCCGGGACCCCGGTGGGAGCTGTTTTTT. Residues: CAWTLPGPRWELFF.

The sample holds many counts of this clonotype. The gene calls are TRBV5-1 and TRBJ2-3; 10 positions agree with TRBD2. Germline V lookup: CDR1 SGHRS, CDR2 YFSETQ. There are 14 residues in the CDR3. Unmatched junction bases numbered 7, after V lost 4 bases and J lost 8 bases. The DNA of the CDR3 is TGCGCCAGCAGCGAAAAGCCTAGCGGGGGTACGCAGTATTTT. It is translated as CASSEKPSGGTQYF.

This clonotype has at least ten counts. The chain carries TRBV20-1 and TRBJ2-3, with 13 bases fitting TRBD2. The CDR3 runs to 13 residues. Germline CDR1 and CDR2: DFQATT and SNEGSKA (reference sequence). V trimming: 7 bases; J trimming: 4 bases; junction bases outside the gene matches: 2. CDR3 in amino acids: CSGGLAGADTQYF. The CDR3 DNA sequence: TGCAGTGGAGGACTAGCGGGAGCAGATACGCAGTATTTT.

The CDR3 region is CASSLFGTQYF. The CDR3 DNA sequence: TGCGCCAGCAGCCTGTTCGGCACCCAGTACTTC. V and J are TRBV5-1 and TRBJ2-5; D uncertain. Between the trimmed V and J ends, which lost 4 bases and 8 bases, there was a span of 9 bases. Germline CDR1 reads SGHRS; CDR2 reads YFSETQ. The CDR3 spans 11 residues. The variable domain in full, completed from reference TRBV5-1 and TRBJ2-5, reads KAGVTQTPRYLIKTRGQQVTLSCSPISGHRSVSWYQQTPGQGLQFLFEYFSETQRNKGNFPGRFSGRQFSNSRSEMNVSTLELGDSALYLCASSLFGTQYFGPGTRLLVL.